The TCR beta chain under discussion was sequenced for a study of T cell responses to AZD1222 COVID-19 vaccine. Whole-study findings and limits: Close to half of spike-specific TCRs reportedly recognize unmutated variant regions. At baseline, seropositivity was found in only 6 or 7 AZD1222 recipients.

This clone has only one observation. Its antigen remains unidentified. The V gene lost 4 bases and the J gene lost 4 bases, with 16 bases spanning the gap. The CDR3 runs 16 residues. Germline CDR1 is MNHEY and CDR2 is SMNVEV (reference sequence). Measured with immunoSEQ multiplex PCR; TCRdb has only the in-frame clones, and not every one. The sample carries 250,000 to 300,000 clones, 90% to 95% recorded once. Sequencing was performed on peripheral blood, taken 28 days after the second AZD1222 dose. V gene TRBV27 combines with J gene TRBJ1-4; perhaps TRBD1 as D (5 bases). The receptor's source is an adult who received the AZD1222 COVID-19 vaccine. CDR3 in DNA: TGTGCCAGCAGTTCCCATGGGGGGAGTAATAATGAAAAACTGTTTTTT. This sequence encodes CASSSHGGSNNEKLFF. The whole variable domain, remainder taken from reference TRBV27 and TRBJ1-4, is EAQVTQNPRYLITVTGKKLTVTCSQNMNHEYMSWYRQDPGLGLRQIYYSMNVEVTDKGDVPEGYKVSRKEKRNFPLILESPSPNQTSLYFCASSSHGGSNNEKLFFGSGTQLSVL.